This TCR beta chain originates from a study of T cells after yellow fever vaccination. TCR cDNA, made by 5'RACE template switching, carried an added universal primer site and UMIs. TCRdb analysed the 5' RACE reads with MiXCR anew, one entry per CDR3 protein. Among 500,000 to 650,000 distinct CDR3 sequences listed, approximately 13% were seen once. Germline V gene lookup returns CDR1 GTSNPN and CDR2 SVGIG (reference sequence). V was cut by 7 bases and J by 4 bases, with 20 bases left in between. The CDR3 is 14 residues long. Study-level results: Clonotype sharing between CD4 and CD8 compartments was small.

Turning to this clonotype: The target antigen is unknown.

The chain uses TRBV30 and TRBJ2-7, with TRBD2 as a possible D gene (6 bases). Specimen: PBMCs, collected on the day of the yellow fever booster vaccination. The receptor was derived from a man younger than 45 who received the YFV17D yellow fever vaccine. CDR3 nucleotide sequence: TGTGCCTCTCATCGGGACTCTAATCAGTACGAGCAGTACTTC. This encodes CASHRDSNQYEQYF.